This TCR beta chain is from a study of OX40 agonist ivuxolimab in advanced cancers. Across the study: Three individuals attained partial responses, comprising one hepatocellular carcinoma case and two cutaneous melanoma cases.

With V trimmed by 3 bases and J by 1 base, 2 bases remained unmatched. Germline V gene data show CDR1 as SGHNT and CDR2 as YYREEE (reference sequence). This CDR3 has 14 residues. Clones were sequenced by immunoSEQ multiplex PCR, and TCRdb holds only the in-frame ones, with some missing. This sample has under 85,000 clones, with more than 80% found just once. V usage is TRBV5-4 and J usage is TRBJ1-1; 8 bases agree with TRBD1. This receptor was identified in an adult with an advanced solid tumor such as melanoma, head and neck, liver or kidney cancer. Sequenced here: CD4+ or CD8+ T cells sorted from blood, sampled in a trial of the OX40 agonist ivuxolimab. DNA of the CDR3: TGTGCCAGCAGCTACCAGGGGGCGAACACTGAAGCTTTCTTT. It is translated as CASSYQGANTEAFF. The full variable domain, completed using reference TRBV5-4 and TRBJ1-1, is ETGVTQSPTHLIKTRGQQVTLRCSSQSGHNTVSWYQQALGQGPQFIFQYYREEENGRGNFPPRFSGLQFPNYSSELNVNALELDDSALYLCASSYQGANTEAFFGQGTRLTVV.